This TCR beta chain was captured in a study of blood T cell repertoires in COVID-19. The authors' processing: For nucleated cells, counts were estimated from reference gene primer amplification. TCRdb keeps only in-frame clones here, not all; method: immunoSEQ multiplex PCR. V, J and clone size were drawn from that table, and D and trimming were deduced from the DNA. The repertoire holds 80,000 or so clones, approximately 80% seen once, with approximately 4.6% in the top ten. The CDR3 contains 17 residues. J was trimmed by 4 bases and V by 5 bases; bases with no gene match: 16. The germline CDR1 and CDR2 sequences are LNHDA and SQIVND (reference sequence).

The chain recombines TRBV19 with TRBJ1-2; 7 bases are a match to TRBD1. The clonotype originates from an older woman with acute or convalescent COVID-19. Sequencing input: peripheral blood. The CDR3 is CASSEPSGTVHLYGYTF. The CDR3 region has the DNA TGTGCCAGTAGTGAACCCTCCGGGACAGTACATCTCTATGGCTACACCTTC.